These T cell receptor beta chains were read from a single sample in a study of T cell repertoires in cytomegalovirus infection. MiXCR was run by TCRdb on the reads, yielding one entry per CDR3 protein. Among about 480,000 distinct CDR3 sequences listed, about 33% were seen once. These TCRs are of unknown antigen specificity. The sample in question was cultured PBMCs, obtained from culture after CMV antigen stimulation. These receptors were taken from a human donor in good health (CMV status not recorded). Some clones in this sample may be carry-over from other donors' samples. The CDR3 runs from the conserved cysteine through the conserved F or W. The D gene is left open where the match is weak. Clone sizes are given selectively: once, few, many, or a class where the clone is expanded.

clone_size	v_call	cdr3_length	d_call	j_call	cdr3_aa	cdr3_nt
NA	TRBV7-2	16	NA	TRBJ1-5	CASSLGYRERNQPQHF	TGTGCCAGCAGCTTAGGGTATCGGGAGAGGAATCAGCCCCAGCATTTT
few	TRBV12-3/TRBV12-4	16	NA	TRBJ2-2	CASSNRDPRNTGELFF	TGTGCCAGCAGTAACCGGGACCCAAGAAACACCGGGGAGCTGTTTTTT
NA	TRBV14	15	NA	TRBJ2-1	CASSHPMGTYNEQFF	TGTGCCAGCAGCCACCCCATGGGGACCTACAATGAGCAGTTCTTC
few	TRBV12-3/TRBV12-4	12	NA	TRBJ2-1	CASSLAGTDEFF	TGTGCCAGCAGTTTGGCCGGGACCGATGAGTTCTTC
few	TRBV7-8	12	NA	TRBJ2-1	CASSRPEGEQFF	TGTGCCAGCAGCCGTCCTGAGGGTGAGCAGTTCTTC
NA	TRBV4-1	16	TRBD1	TRBJ1-2	CASSQQTGEGIYGYTF	TGCGCCAGCAGCCAACAGACAGGGGAAGGAATCTATGGCTACACCTTC
few	TRBV20-1	13	NA	TRBJ2-5	CSERSRVGETQYF	TGCAGTGAGAGAAGTAGGGTAGGGGAGACCCAGTACTTC
NA	TRBV11-2	15	TRBD2	TRBJ2-5	CASSKTSGSQETQYF	TGTGCCAGCAGCAAAACTAGCGGGAGCCAAGAGACCCAGTACTTC
once	TRBV7-8	14	TRBD1	TRBJ2-1	CASSWDRGTYEQFF	TGTGCCAGCAGCTGGGACAGGGGGACTTATGAGCAGTTCTTC
many	TRBV7-2	14	NA	TRBJ2-1	CASSLRHQGNEQFF	TGTGCCAGCAGCTTAAGGCACCAGGGGAATGAGCAGTTCTTC
NA	TRBV15	13	NA	TRBJ2-5	CATSRLQRETQYF	TGTGCCACCAGCAGGCTACAAAGAGAGACCCAGTACTTC
few	TRBV7-2	17	NA	TRBJ1-5	CASSPNQPGNGNQPQHF	TGTGCCAGCAGCCCCAACCAGCCAGGGAATGGCAATCAGCCCCAGCATTTT
NA	TRBV11-3	14	NA	TRBJ1-1	CASSLDLGSSEAFF	TGTGCCAGCAGCTTAGATCTCGGGAGTTCTGAAGCTTTCTTT
NA	TRBV12-5	16	TRBD2	TRBJ2-3	CASGLVTSGSADTQYF	TGTGCTAGTGGTTTGGTAACTAGCGGGAGTGCAGATACGCAGTATTTT
many	TRBV7-2	15	TRBD1	TRBJ1-6	CASSFRDRDNSPLHF	TGTGCCAGCAGCTTCCGGGACAGAGATAATTCACCCCTCCACTTT
many	TRBV12-3/TRBV12-4	16	TRBD1	TRBJ1-3	CASSLGQEHSGNTIYF	TGTGCCAGCAGCTTGGGACAGGAACACTCTGGAAACACCATATATTTT
few	TRBV12-3/TRBV12-4	11	NA	TRBJ1-1	CASGAGTEAFF	TGTGCCAGCGGGGCGGGCACTGAAGCTTTCTTT
NA	TRBV6-2/TRBV6-3	15	TRBD2	TRBJ2-1	CASSQTRTRIGEQFF	TGTGCCAGCAGTCAGACAAGGACTAGAATAGGTGAGCAGTTCTTC
few	TRBV7-2	13	NA	TRBJ1-1	CASGGQRNTEAFF	TGTGCCAGCGGAGGACAGAGGAACACTGAAGCTTTCTTT
NA	TRBV6-1	11	TRBD1	TRBJ1-2	CASTRGQGYTF	TGTGCCAGCACGAGGGGGCAAGGCTACACCTTC
NA	TRBV28	14	NA	TRBJ2-4	CASSLQQPKNIQYF	TGTGCCAGCAGTTTGCAACAGCCCAAAAACATTCAGTACTTC
once	TRBV3-1	15	NA	TRBJ2-2	CASSLRGVDTGELFF	TGTGCCAGCAGCCTTCGAGGAGTAGACACCGGGGAGCTGTTTTTT
NA	TRBV25-1	11	NA	TRBJ2-2	CASSALQELFF	TGTGCCAGCAGTGCTCTACAGGAGCTGTTTTTT
NA	TRBV9	15	NA	TRBJ2-1	CASSVGLSSYNEQFF	TGTGCCAGCAGCGTTGGGTTGAGCTCCTACAATGAGCAGTTCTTC
NA	TRBV27	15	NA	TRBJ2-1	CASSLYLATYNEQFF	TGTGCCAGCAGTTTATATCTAGCGACCTACAATGAGCAGTTCTTC
few	TRBV7-3	14	NA	TRBJ2-3	CASSPNAVPDTQYF	TGTGCCAGCAGCCCAAATGCGGTTCCAGATACGCAGTATTTT
NA	TRBV15	16	NA	TRBJ2-1	CATSSRAGNRYNEQFF	TGTGCCACCAGCAGTAGAGCAGGGAACAGATACAATGAGCAGTTCTTC
NA	TRBV6-2/TRBV6-3	15	NA	TRBJ2-5	CASSDPAGGTETQYF	TGTGCCAGCAGCGACCCTGCAGGAGGAACGGAGACCCAGTACTTC
few	TRBV19	13	TRBD1	TRBJ1-4	CASQGQAGEKLFF	TGTGCCAGCCAAGGACAGGCGGGTGAAAAACTGTTTTTT